The TCR beta chain under discussion was sequenced for a study of blood T cells in healthy people across ages. The table lists this clonotype with a few counts. The CDR3 loop spans 15 amino acids. J gave up 6 bases and V 1 base, and 3 bases lay outside the gene matches. Germline CDR1 MGHDK, CDR2 SYGVNS. The authors ran a second PCR of about 7 to 12 cycles using a sample-barcoded 5' primer and a J-beta primer mix. MiXCR was run by TCRdb on the 5' RACE reads, yielding one entry per CDR3 protein. This table holds fewer than 2 million distinct CDR3 sequences, about 39% found once. The TCR comes from a human donor in good health. The sample taken for sequencing was blood. The chain links TRBV25-1 to TRBJ1-6, with 7 bases fitting TRBD1. CDR3 in amino acids: CASSESGTANSPLHF. The CDR3 bases are TGTGCCAGCAGTGAATCGGGGACAGCTAATTCACCCCTCCACTTT.